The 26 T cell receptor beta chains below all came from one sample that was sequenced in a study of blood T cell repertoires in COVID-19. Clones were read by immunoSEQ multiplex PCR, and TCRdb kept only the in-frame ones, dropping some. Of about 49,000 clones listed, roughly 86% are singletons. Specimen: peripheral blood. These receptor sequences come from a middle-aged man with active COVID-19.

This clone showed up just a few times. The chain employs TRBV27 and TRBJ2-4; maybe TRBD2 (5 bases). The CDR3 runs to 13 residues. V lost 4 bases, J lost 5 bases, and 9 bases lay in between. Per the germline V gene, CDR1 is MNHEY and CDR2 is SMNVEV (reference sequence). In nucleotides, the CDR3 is TGTGCCAGCAGTTCACGGGGAGAAAACATTCAGTACTTC. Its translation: CASSSRGENIQYF.

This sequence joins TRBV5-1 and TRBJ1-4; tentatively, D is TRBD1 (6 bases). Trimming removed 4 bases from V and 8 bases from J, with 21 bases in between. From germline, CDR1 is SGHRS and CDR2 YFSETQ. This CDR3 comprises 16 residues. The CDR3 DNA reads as TGCGCCAGCAGCCCTGTAATAGGGGGTTACGACGAAAAACTGTTTTTT. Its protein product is CASSPVIGGYDEKLFF.

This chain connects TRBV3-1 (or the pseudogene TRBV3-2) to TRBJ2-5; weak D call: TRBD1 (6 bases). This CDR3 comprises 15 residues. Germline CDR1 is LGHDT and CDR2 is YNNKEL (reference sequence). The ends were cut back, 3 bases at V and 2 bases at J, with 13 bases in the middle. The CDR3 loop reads CASSHTGKSQETQYF. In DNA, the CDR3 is TGTGCCAGCAGCCACACAGGGAAGAGTCAAGAGACCCAGTACTTC.

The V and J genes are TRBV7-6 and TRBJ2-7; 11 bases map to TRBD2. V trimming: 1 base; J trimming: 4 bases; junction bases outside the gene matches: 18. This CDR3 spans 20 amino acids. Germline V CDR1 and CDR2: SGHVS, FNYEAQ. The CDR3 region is CASSLDGWCLAGGKLYEQYF. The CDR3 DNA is TGTGCCAGCAGCTTAGATGGCTGGTGTCTAGCGGGAGGAAAATTGTACGAGCAGTACTTC.

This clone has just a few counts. This chain's CDR3 is CASGSAGGPLVNQPQHF. CDR3 nucleotides: TGTGCCAGCGGTTCCGCGGGGGGTCCTCTAGTCAATCAGCCCCAGCATTTT. The V call is TRBV28, the J call TRBJ1-5; tentative D call: TRBD1 (5 bases). V dropped 8 bases and J dropped 3 bases, with 23 bases sitting between them. Germline loops: CDR1 MDHEN, CDR2 SYDVKM. The CDR3 is made up of 17 amino acids.

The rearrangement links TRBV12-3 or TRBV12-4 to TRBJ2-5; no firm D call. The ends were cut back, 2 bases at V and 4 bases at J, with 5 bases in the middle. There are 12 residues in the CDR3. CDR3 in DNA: TGTGCCAGCAGTTTACACGGAGAGACCCAGTACTTC. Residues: CASSLHGETQYF.

The CDR3 loop reads CASSLGGTLHF. CDR3 DNA sequence: TGTGCCAGCAGTTTGGGGGGGACCCTCCACTTT. V usage is TRBV2 and J usage is TRBJ1-6; D perhaps matches TRBD1 (5 bases). The CDR3 runs to 11 residues. Trimming removed 5 bases at V and 14 bases at J, with 10 bases between. From germline, CDR1 is SNHLY and CDR2 FYNNEI.

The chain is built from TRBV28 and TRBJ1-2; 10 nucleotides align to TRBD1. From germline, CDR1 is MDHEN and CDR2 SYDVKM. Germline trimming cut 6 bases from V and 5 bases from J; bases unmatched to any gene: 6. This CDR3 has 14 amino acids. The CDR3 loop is CASRSGQGVYGYTF. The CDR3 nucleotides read TGTGCCAGCAGGTCCGGACAGGGGGTATATGGCTACACCTTC.

The CDR3 DNA reads as TGCAGTGCTAGAGGGACTTTAACGAACACCTTC. Amino acids: CSARGTLTNTF. The chain has TRBV20-1 and TRBJ1-2; D remains ambiguous. The germline V gene has CDR1 DFQATT and CDR2 SNEGSKA (reference sequence). CDR3 size: 11 residues. The V end was cut by 1 base, the J end by 12 bases, with 12 bases between.

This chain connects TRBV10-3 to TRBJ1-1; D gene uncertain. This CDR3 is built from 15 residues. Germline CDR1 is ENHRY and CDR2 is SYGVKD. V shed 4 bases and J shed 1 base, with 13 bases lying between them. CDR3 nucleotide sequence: TGTGCCATCAGTGCGGAAGGCACGGGGAACACTGAAGCTTTCTTT. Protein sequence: CAISAEGTGNTEAFF.

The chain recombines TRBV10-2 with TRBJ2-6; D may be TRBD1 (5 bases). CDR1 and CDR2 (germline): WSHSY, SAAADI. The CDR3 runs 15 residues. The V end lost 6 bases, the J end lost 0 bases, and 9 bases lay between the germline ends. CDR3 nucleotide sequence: TGCGCCAGCAGCGTGGGGCCCTCTGGGGCCAACGTCCTGACTTTC. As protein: CASSVGPSGANVLTF.

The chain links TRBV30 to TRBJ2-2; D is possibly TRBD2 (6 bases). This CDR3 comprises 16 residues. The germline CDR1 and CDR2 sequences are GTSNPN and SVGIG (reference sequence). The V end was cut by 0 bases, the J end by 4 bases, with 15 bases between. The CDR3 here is CAWSVLGGALTGELFF. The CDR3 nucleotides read TGTGCCTGGAGTGTACTTGGAGGGGCGCTCACCGGGGAGCTGTTTTTT.

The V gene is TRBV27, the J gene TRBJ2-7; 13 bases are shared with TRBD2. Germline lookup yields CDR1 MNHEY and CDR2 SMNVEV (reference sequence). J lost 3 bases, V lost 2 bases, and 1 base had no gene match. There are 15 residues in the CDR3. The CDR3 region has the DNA TGTGCCAGCAGTTTAGGGACTAGCGGGATCTACGAGCAGTACTTC. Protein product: CASSLGTSGIYEQYF.

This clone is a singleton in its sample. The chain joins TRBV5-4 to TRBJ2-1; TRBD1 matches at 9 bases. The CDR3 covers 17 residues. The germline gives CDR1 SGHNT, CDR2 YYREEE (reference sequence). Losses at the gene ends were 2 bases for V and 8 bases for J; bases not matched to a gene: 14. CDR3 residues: CASSLAQGANKGDEQFF. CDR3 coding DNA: TGTGCCAGCAGCTTAGCACAGGGGGCGAATAAGGGTGATGAGCAGTTCTTC.

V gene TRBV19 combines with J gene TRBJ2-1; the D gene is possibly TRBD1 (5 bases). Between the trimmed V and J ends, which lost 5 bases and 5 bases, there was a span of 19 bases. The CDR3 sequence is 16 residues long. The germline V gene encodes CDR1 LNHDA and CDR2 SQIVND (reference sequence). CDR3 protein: CASSGAFGPVNNEQFF. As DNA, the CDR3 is TGTGCCAGTAGTGGGGCATTCGGGCCCGTGAACAATGAGCAGTTCTTC.

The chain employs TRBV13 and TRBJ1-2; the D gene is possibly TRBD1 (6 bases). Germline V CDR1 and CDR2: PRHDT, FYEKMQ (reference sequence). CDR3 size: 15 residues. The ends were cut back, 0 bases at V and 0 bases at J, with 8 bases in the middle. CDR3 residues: CASSLGEGANYGYTF. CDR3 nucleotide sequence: TGTGCCAGCAGCTTAGGAGAGGGGGCTAACTATGGCTACACCTTC.

The CDR3 region has the DNA TGTGCCAGCTCACCCCGCCGTCAAAACAGGGCCGGGGAGCTGTTTTTT. Translated, it gives CASSPRRQNRAGELFF. V and J are TRBV18 and TRBJ2-2; TRBD1 might be the D (6 bases). Looked up from germline, CDR1 is KGHSH and CDR2 is LQKENI. Trimming cost V 3 bases and J 6 bases, with 17 bases left between them. The CDR3 consists of 16 residues. The complete variable domain, with remaining parts taken from reference TRBV18 and TRBJ2-2, reads NAGVMQNPRHLVRRRGQEARLRCSPMKGHSHVYWYRQLPEEGLKFMVYLQKENIIDESGMPKERFSAEFPKEGPSILRIQQVVRGDSAAYFCASSPRRQNRAGELFFGEGSRLTVL.

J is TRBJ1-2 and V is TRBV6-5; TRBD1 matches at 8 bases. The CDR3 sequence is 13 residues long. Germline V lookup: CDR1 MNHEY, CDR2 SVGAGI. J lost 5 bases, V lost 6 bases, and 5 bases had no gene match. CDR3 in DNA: TGTGCCAGCAGCATGACAGGGGTTTATGGCTACACCTTC. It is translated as CASSMTGVYGYTF.

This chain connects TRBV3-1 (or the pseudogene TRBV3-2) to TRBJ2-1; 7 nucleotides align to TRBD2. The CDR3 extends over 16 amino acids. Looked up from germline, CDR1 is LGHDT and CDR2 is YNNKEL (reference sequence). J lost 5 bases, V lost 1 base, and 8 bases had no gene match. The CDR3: CASSQVGEAGHNEQFF. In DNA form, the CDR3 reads TGTGCCAGCAGCCAAGTAGGTGAAGCGGGGCACAATGAGCAGTTCTTC.

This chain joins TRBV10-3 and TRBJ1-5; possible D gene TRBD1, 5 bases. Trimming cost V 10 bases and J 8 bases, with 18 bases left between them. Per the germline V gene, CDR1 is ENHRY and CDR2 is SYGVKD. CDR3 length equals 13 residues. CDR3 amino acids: CATWARGGEPQHF. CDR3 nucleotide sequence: TGTGCCACCTGGGCCCGGGGAGGGGAGCCCCAGCATTTT.

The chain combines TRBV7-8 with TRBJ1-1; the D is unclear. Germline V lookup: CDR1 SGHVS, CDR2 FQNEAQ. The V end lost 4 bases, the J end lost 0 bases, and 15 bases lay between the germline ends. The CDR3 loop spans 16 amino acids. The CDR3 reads CASSSRFAGVNTEAFF. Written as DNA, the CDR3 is TGTGCCAGCAGCTCGCGTTTCGCGGGAGTGAACACTGAAGCTTTCTTT.

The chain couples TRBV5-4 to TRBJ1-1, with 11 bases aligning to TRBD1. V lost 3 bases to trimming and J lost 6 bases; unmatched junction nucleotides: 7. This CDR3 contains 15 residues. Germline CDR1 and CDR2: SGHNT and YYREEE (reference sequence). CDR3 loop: CASSWGQGEYAEAFF. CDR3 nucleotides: TGTGCCAGCAGCTGGGGACAGGGGGAATATGCTGAAGCTTTCTTT.

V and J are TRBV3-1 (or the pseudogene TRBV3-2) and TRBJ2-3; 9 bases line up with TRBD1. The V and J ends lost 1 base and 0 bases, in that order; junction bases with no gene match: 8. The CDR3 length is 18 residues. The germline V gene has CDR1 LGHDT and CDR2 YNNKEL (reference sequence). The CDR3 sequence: CASSQATGGASSTDTQYF. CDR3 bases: TGTGCCAGCAGCCAAGCTACAGGGGGCGCATCTAGCACAGATACGCAGTATTTT.

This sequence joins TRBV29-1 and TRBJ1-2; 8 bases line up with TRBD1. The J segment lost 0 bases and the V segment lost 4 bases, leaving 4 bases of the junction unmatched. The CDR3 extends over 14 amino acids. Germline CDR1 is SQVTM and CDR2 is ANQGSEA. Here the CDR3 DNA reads TGCAGCGTTGCTTCGACAGGGGCTAACTATGGCTACACCTTC. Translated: CSVASTGANYGYTF.

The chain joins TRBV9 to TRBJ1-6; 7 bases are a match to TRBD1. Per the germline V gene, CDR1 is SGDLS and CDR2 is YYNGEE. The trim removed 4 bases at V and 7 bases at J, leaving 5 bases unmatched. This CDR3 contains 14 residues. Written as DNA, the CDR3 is TGTGCCAGCAGCCAGGGGGGTCTAAATTCACCCCTCCACTTT. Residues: CASSQGGLNSPLHF. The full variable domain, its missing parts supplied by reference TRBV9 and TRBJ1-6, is DSGVTQTPKHLITATGQRVTLRCSPRSGDLSVYWYQQSLDQGLQFLIQYYNGEERAKGNILERFSAQQFPDLHSELNLSSLELGDSALYFCASSQGGLNSPLHFGNGTRLTVT.

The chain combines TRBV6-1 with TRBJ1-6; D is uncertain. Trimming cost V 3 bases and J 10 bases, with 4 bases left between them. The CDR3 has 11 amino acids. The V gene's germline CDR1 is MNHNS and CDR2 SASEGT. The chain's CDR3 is CASSDVSPLHF. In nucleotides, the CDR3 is TGTGCCAGCAGTGACGTCTCACCCCTCCACTTT.